This T cell receptor beta chain derives from a study of lymphopenia after photon versus proton radiotherapy (dated by TCRdb to between 2017 and 2020). About the investigation overall: The immunological effects of photon versus proton radiation therapy were compared in patients with gastrointestinal tumors who developed high-grade lymphopenia. The study was designed to characterize how the impact on the immune system differs between the two radiation modalities. A cohort of some 19 patients with gastrointestinal tumors who received either photon or proton therapy and subsequently developed lymphopenia was included. Here is what the overall study found, with its caveats: During treatment, patients who received proton therapy stayed relatively stable, whereas patients who received photon therapy lost naive T cells and TCR diversity and gained effector/memory populations. The survival association was examined only in patients who died, and the authors described better survival with proton therapy as a possibility, not as a demonstrated result. Once the lymphocyte count had reached its nadir, the repertoires of photon-treated patients showed oligoclonal expansion, particularly of CD8+ Temra cells, and this expansion drove the decline in diversity. Across the cohort, among patients who died, a greater drop in TCR diversity after the nadir was inversely correlated with overall survival time.

The cysteine opens and the phenylalanine closes a CDR3 of 13 amino acids. Only the CDR3 DNA stays, 39 bases, in frame from base 1. CDR1 and CDR2 (MNHEY, SMNVEV) derive from the germline V gene (reference sequence). Cut back by 5 bases and 1 base, the V and J ends lie 5 bases apart. The library was generated by the immunoSEQ multiplex PCR assay. T cell repertoires were profiled by deep sequencing of rearranged TCR beta loci, alongside multiparametric flow cytometry. TCRdb retrieved this table from immuneACCESS and kept in-frame rearrangements only. Not all clones are present; in checked studies, unresolved V genes account for under half, and no reason is known for the remainder. The sample contains 25,000 to 35,000 clones, around nine tenths of them found a single time. The ten largest clones take up approximately 45% of the sample. Details on this clone: Its antigen is not yet known. Base-call qualities are not available, and no considerably larger clone is one nucleotide away.

This receptor was identified in a woman aged 55 to 70 with cholangiocarcinoma. Some clones in this sample may be carry-over from other donors' samples. The specimen was peripheral blood, collected from a patient treated with proton-based radiotherapy. The chain uses TRBV27 and TRBJ2-2; too little of a D gene remains to name it. The nucleotide sequence is TGTGCCAGCAGTCTCCTGAACACCGGGGAGCTGTTTTTT. Translated, this is CASSLLNTGELFF.